This T cell receptor beta chain was recovered during a study of T-cell memory formation after mild COVID-19. Across the whole study: In these data, TCR clusters were largely donor specific. Study results and limitations: There was a balanced CD4/CD8 profile in clones contracting day 15 to 85, and later expanders leaned CD4+.

5'RACE primed at constant segments yielded TCR alpha and TCR beta cDNA libraries bearing sample barcodes and UMIs. In TCRdb, the 5' RACE reads were re-called with MiXCR into one record per CDR3 protein. The table has approximately 290,000 distinct CDR3 sequences, approximately 8% seen once. This clonotype has a handful of counts. Its antigen is currently unknown. Trimming removed 0 bases at V and 2 bases at J, with 9 bases between. Germline CDR1 and CDR2: MNHEY and SVGEGT. This CDR3 spans 15 amino acids. Sequencing was performed on PBMCs or a T cell subset sorted from them (not recorded which). The gene calls are TRBV6-2 or TRBV6-3 and TRBJ2-3; D is unresolved. This TCR came from a young man who had mild COVID-19 (a few samples of this study predate the infection). Cell type and time point are not known. CDR3 residues: CASSYSAEITDTQYF. The CDR3 DNA reads TGTGCCAGCAGTTACTCGGCAGAGATCACAGATACGCAGTATTTT.